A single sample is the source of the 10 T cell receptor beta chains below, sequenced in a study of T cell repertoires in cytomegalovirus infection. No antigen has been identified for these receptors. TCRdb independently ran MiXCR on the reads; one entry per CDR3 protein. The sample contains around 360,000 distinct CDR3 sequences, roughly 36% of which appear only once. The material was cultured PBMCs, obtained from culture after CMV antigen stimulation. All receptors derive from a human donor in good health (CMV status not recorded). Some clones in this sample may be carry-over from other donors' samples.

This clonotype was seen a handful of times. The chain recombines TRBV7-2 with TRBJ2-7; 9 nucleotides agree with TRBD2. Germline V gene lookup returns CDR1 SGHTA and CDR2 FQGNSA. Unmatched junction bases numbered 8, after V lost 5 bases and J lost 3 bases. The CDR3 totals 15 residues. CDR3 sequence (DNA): TGTGCCAGCAGCCTCCCTAGCGGGGCCTACTACGAGCAGTACTTC. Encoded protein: CASSLPSGAYYEQYF.

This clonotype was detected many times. This CDR3 reads CASSIRGGTTEKLFF. The CDR3 DNA sequence: TGTGCCAGTAGTATTAGAGGGGGGACAACGGAAAAACTGTTTTTT. The genes are TRBV19 and TRBJ1-4; tentatively, D is TRBD1 (6 bases). Germline CDR1 is LNHDA and CDR2 is SQIVND (reference sequence). The CDR3 is made up of 15 amino acids. Trimming took 3 bases from V and 8 from J, leaving 16 bases between them.

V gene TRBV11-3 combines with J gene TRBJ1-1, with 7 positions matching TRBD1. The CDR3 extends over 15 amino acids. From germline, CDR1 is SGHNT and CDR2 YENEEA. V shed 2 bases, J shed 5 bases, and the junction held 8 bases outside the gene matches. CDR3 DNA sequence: TGTGCCAGCAGCTTAAGAATCCAGGGGGGGACTGAAGCTTTCTTT. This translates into CASSLRIQGGTEAFF. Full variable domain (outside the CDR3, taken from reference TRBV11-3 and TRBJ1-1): EAGVVQSPRYKIIEKKQPVAFWCNPISGHNTLYWYLQNLGQGPELLIRYENEEAVDDSQLPKDRFSAERLKGVDSTLKIQPAELGDSAVYLCASSLRIQGGTEAFFGQGTRLTVV.

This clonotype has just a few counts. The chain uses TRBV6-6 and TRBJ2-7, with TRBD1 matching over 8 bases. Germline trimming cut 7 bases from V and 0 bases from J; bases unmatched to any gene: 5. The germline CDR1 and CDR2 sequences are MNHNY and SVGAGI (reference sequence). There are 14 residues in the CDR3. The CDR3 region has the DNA TGTGCCAGCACCAGGACAGGGAGCTCCTACGAGCAGTACGTC. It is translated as CASTRTGSSYEQYV.

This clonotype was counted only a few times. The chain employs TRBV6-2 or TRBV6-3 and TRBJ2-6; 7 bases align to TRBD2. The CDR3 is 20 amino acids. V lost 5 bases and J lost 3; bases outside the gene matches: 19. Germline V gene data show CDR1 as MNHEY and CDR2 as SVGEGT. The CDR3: CASSLTERGSTEGGANVLTF. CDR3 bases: TGTGCCAGCAGTCTAACGGAGCGGGGTTCCACCGAGGGTGGGGCCAACGTCCTGACTTTC.

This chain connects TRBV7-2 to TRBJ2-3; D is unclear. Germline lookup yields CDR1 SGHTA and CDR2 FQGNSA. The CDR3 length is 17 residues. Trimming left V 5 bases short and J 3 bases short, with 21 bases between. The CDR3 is CASSKLPRPRTTDTQYF. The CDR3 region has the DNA TGTGCCAGCAGCAAACTCCCGCGGCCGCGTACGACAGATACGCAGTATTTT.

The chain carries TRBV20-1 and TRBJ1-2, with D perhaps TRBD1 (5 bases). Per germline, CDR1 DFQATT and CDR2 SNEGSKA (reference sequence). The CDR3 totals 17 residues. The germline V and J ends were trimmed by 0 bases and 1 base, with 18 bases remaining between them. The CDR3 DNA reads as TGCAGTGCTAGAGATCGACGGGGGGGTTCTAATAACTATGGCTACACCTTC. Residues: CSARDRRGGSNNYGYTF.

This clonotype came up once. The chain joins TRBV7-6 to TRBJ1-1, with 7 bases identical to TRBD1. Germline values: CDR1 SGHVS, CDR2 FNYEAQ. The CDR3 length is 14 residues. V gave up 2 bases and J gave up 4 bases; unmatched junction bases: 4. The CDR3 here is CASSLMSGGTEAFF. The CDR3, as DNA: TGTGCCAGCAGCTTAATGTCAGGGGGCACTGAAGCTTTCTTT.

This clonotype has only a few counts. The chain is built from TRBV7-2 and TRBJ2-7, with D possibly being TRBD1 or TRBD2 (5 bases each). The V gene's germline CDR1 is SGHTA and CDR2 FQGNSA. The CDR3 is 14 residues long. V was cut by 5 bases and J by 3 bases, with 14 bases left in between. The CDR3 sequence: CASSEPGTSYEQYF. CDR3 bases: TGTGCCAGCAGCGAACCCGGGACGAGCTACGAGCAGTACTTC.

CDR3 nucleotides: TGCAGTGCTAACCCCCCAGTAGCGGGAGTATACGAGCAGTACTTC. Translated: CSANPPVAGVYEQYF. The chain joins TRBV20-1 to TRBJ2-7, with 9 positions matching TRBD2. With 4 bases clipped from V and 4 bases from J, the junction kept 11 bases outside the gene matches. Germline CDR1 DFQATT, CDR2 SNEGSKA (reference sequence). This CDR3 contains 15 residues.